The 15 T cell receptor beta chains given below trace back to one sample, sequenced in a study of OX40 agonist ivuxolimab in advanced cancers. Some clones are missing from TCRdb's copy, which holds only in-frame ones; the method was immunoSEQ multiplex PCR. The data contain 80,000 or so clones, approximately 95% of them singletons. Source: CD4+ or CD8+ T cells sorted from blood, taken in a trial of the OX40 agonist ivuxolimab. The receptors stem from an adult with an advanced solid tumor such as melanoma, head and neck, liver or kidney cancer.

The chain joins TRBV20-1 to TRBJ2-1; tentative D call: TRBD2 (5 bases). V was clipped by 5 bases and J by 8 bases, with 10 bases between them. The CDR3 runs 11 residues. Germline V gives CDR1 DFQATT, CDR2 SNEGSKA (reference sequence). The CDR3 sequence is CSASQLDEQFF. CDR3 nucleotides: TGCAGTGCTTCCCAACTAGATGAGCAGTTCTTC.

The CDR3 sequence: CASSFPLGQATNEKLFF. The CDR3 bases are TGTGCCAGCAGCTTCCCCCTTGGACAGGCAACTAATGAAAAACTGTTTTTT. J is TRBJ1-4 and V is TRBV7-9, with 7 bases matching TRBD1. V shed 3 bases, J shed 0 bases, and the junction held 7 bases outside the gene matches. The CDR3 is 17 residues long. Germline values: CDR1 SEHNR, CDR2 FQNEAQ (reference sequence).

This clone was picked up a small number of times. In DNA, the CDR3 is TGTGCCAGCAGTTACGCGGGGGCGGCCTACGAGCAGTACTTC. It codes for CASSYAGAAYEQYF. The chain employs TRBV6-6 and TRBJ2-7, with D perhaps matching TRBD2 (7 bases). Germline V gives CDR1 MNHNY, CDR2 SVGAGI (reference sequence). V lost 2 bases and J lost 2, with 10 bases in between. The CDR3 contains 14 residues.

The V and J genes are TRBV11-1 and TRBJ1-1, with D perhaps matching TRBD1 (5 bases). Germline V gene data show CDR1 as SGHAT and CDR2 as FQDESV (reference sequence). V lost 5 bases to trimming and J lost 7 bases, with 14 bases between them. The CDR3 runs to 13 residues. The CDR3 sequence is CASSESRGGEAFF. CDR3 bases: TGTGCCAGCAGCGAAAGTCGGGGGGGTGAAGCTTTCTTT.

The chain joins TRBV19 to TRBJ2-7; D is ambiguous. Germline V CDR1 and CDR2: LNHDA, SQIVND (reference sequence). V was pared by 6 bases and J by 0 bases, with 9 bases between. There are 13 residues in the CDR3. The CDR3, as DNA: TGTGCCAGTAGAGGTGGGCTCTCCTACGAGCAGTACTTC. Translated, it gives CASRGGLSYEQYF.

The J gene is TRBJ2-5, the V gene TRBV7-2; tentatively, D is TRBD2 (7 bases). The length of the CDR3 is 15 residues. Germline CDR1 SGHTA, CDR2 FQGNSA. The V end was cut by 1 base, the J end by 4 bases, with 13 bases between. CDR3 sequence (DNA): TGTGCCAGCAGCTTAGGAGACGGGGGGCGAGAGACCCAGTACTTC. It translates to CASSLGDGGRETQYF. Full variable domain (outside the CDR3, taken from reference TRBV7-2 and TRBJ2-5): GAGVSQSPSNKVTEKGKDVELRCDPISGHTALYWYRQSLGQGLEFLIYFQGNSAPDKSGLPSDRFSAERTGGSVSTLTIQRTQQEDSAVYLCASSLGDGGRETQYFGPGTRLLVL.

The chain employs TRBV14 and TRBJ1-4; no reliable D call. V shed 4 bases and J shed 15 bases, with 18 bases lying between them. CDR3 size: 13 residues. From germline, CDR1 is SGHDN and CDR2 FVKESK. The CDR3 is CASSLSLGGVVFF. As DNA, the CDR3 is TGTGCCAGCAGCCTTAGCCTGGGTGGCGTGGTGTTTTTT.

The chain uses TRBV7-2 and TRBJ2-7; D gene unclear. Germline CDR1 SGHTA, CDR2 FQGNSA. The V gene lost 1 base and the J gene lost 7 bases, with 11 bases spanning the gap. CDR3 length: 13 residues. CDR3 protein: CASSLGRLNEQYF. CDR3 sequence (DNA): TGTGCCAGCAGCTTAGGGCGGCTGAATGAGCAGTACTTC.

The chain combines TRBV9 with TRBJ2-1; 7 bases fit TRBD2. The CDR3 covers 17 residues. Trimming at V came to 1 base and at J to 6 bases, leaving 13 bases not matched to a gene. Germline lookup yields CDR1 SGDLS and CDR2 YYNGEE. The CDR3, as DNA: TGTGCCAGCAGCGTAACCCCCCGACTAGCAGACAGCAATGAGCAGTTCTTC. This gives the protein CASSVTPRLADSNEQFF.

V gene TRBV28 combines with J gene TRBJ2-3; TRBD2 agrees at 10 bases. The V gene's germline CDR1 is MDHEN and CDR2 SYDVKM. The ends lost 5 bases at V and 5 bases at J; junction bases unmatched: 10. The CDR3 is 16 residues long. This CDR3 reads CASSTPLAGAGDTQYF. The CDR3 DNA follows: TGTGCCAGCAGTACTCCGCTAGCGGGGGCCGGAGATACGCAGTATTTT.

The genes are TRBV5-1 and TRBJ2-7, with TRBD1 matching 9 bases. The CDR3 covers 15 residues. Looked up from germline, CDR1 is SGHRS and CDR2 is YFSETQ. Trimming removed 4 bases from V and 2 bases from J; junction bases left unmatched: 7. The CDR3 loop is CASSRGRQGAYEQYF. The CDR3 nucleotides are TGCGCCAGCAGCCGTGGAAGACAGGGGGCCTACGAGCAGTACTTC.

Remarks on this clone: Additional DNA sequences in this sample encode the identical CDR3. The rearrangement uses TRBV30 and TRBJ1-6, with 9 bases fitting TRBD1. CDR3 length: 14 amino acids. The V segment lost 0 bases and the J segment 7 bases; nucleotides outside the gene matches: 1. Germline values: CDR1 GTSNPN, CDR2 SVGIG (reference sequence). CDR3 sequence reads: CAWSVGTGNSPLHF. The CDR3 DNA sequence: TGTGCCTGGAGTGTAGGGACAGGGAATTCACCCCTCCACTTT.

The chain has TRBV2 and TRBJ1-5; 8 bases line up with TRBD1. V gave up 7 bases and J gave up 6 bases; unmatched junction bases: 5. The CDR3 sequence is 13 residues long. Germline assignment: CDR1 SNHLY and CDR2 FYNNEI. The CDR3 loop is CASNQGAGQPQHF. The DNA for the CDR3 is TGTGCCAGCAATCAGGGGGCCGGTCAGCCCCAGCATTTT.

The chain carries TRBV2 and TRBJ2-2; TRBD2 agrees at 10 bases. The CDR3 loop spans 14 amino acids. The germline V gene encodes CDR1 SNHLY and CDR2 FYNNEI. V lost 6 bases, J lost 4 bases, and 2 bases stayed unmatched. DNA of the CDR3: TGTGCCAGCAGCGGACTAGCGGTCACCGGGGAGCTGTTTTTT. It encodes CASSGLAVTGELFF.

The genes are TRBV11-3 and TRBJ2-5, with D unresolved. Germline lookup yields CDR1 SGHNT and CDR2 YENEEA. Trimming left V 5 bases short and J 3 bases short, with 10 bases between. The CDR3 spans 13 residues. CDR3 in DNA: TGTGCCAGCAGCGGCGAGTTCGAAGAGACCCAGTACTTC. Translated, it gives CASSGEFEETQYF.